This T cell receptor beta chain was recovered during a study of cytomegalovirus exposure and HLA in healthy donors. PCR was performed using 60 Vbeta and 13 Jbeta primers. The table came from immunoSEQ multiplex PCR; TCRdb's copy has only in-frame clones and leaves some out. This table holds some 110,000 clones. This sequence originates from a man aged 30-40 years in good health and CMV-seronegative. Specimen: PBMCs.

The CDR3 reads CASSFHPGGVTYEQYF. The CDR3 nucleotides read TGTGCCAGCAGTTTTCATCCGGGAGGGGTGACCTACGAGCAGTACTTC. The rearrangement links TRBV28 to TRBJ2-7, with 8 bases identical to TRBD2. Germline CDR1 and CDR2: MDHEN and SYDVKM. J gave up 2 bases and V 3 bases, and 9 bases lay outside the gene matches. The CDR3 extends over 16 amino acids.